These T cell receptor beta chains were read from a single sample in a study of blood T cell repertoires in COVID-19. Profiled with immunoSEQ multiplex PCR; TCRdb holds only in-frame clones, not every one. The sample holds roughly 220,000 clones, approximately 81% seen once. The sample consisted of peripheral blood. All receptors come from a woman aged 60-75 years who had recovered from COVID-19. The CDR3 runs from the conserved cysteine through the conserved F or W. D genes are given only for firm matches. Clone size is not always given. Where it is, it says once, few, many or a class for expanded clones.

d_call | clone_size | j_call | v_call | cdr3_aa | cdr3_nt
TRBD2 | NA | TRBJ2-7 | TRBV5-1 | CASSLEVSGAGWGYEQYF | TGCGCCAGCAGCTTGGAGGTTAGCGGGGCAGGTTGGGGCTACGAGCAGTACTTC
TRBD1 | NA | TRBJ2-5 | TRBV10-3 | CAISRDDRGQETQYF | TGTGCCATCAGTCGAGACGACAGGGGACAAGAGACCCAGTACTTC
TRBD1 | NA | TRBJ2-1 | TRBV2 | CASSGGGNYNEQFF | TGTGCCAGCAGTGGAGGGGGCAACTACAATGAGCAGTTCTTC
NA | NA | TRBJ2-7 | TRBV27 | CASSLGSQRAYEQYF | TGTGCCAGCAGTTTGGGTAGCCAGCGGGCCTACGAGCAGTACTTC
TRBD2 | NA | TRBJ2-3 | TRBV2 | CASKGIAGGDTQYF | TGTGCCAGCAAGGGTATAGCGGGGGGAGATACGCAGTATTTT
TRBD2 | NA | TRBJ2-6 | TRBV7-6 | CASSPPGLAGAGGANVLTF | TGTGCCAGCAGCCCTCCTGGACTAGCGGGGGCCGGGGGGGCCAACGTCCTGACTTTC
NA | once | TRBJ2-3 | TRBV7-3 | CASSTGRSTDTQYF | TGTGCCAGCAGCACGGGTCGTAGCACAGATACGCAGTATTTT
NA | NA | TRBJ1-2 | TRBV2 | CASSSGGWAYGYTF | TGTGCCAGCAGTTCAGGAGGGTGGGCCTATGGCTACACCTTC
TRBD2 | NA | TRBJ2-1 | TRBV2 | CASSGAGGLYNEQFF | TGTGCCAGCAGTGGCGCGGGGGGCCTCTACAATGAGCAGTTCTTC
NA | NA | TRBJ1-1 | TRBV5-1 | CASSLEGPGPEAFF | TGCGCCAGCAGCTTGGAGGGGCCAGGGCCTGAAGCTTTCTTT
NA | NA | TRBJ1-4 | TRBV11-2 | CASSSGWATYVNEKLFF | TGTGCCAGCAGCTCCGGATGGGCAACTTACGTTAATGAAAAACTGTTTTTT
TRBD1 | once | TRBJ1-5 | TRBV30 | CAWRGQGTNQPQHF | TGTGCCTGGAGGGGACAGGGGACCAATCAGCCCCAGCATTTT
TRBD2 | NA | TRBJ2-1 | TRBV9 | CASSGSQRGANEQFF | TGTGCCAGCAGCGGCTCTCAGCGGGGGGCGAATGAGCAGTTCTTC
TRBD2 | NA | TRBJ2-2 | TRBV3-1/TRBV3-2 | CASSQGRTSAPGELFF | TGTGCCAGCAGCCAGGGCCGGACTAGCGCTCCCGGGGAGCTGTTTTTT
TRBD2 | NA | TRBJ2-1 | TRBV19 | CASSYMRGAGDEQFF | TGTGCCAGTAGTTATATGCGGGGGGCCGGGGATGAGCAGTTCTTC
NA | NA | TRBJ2-7 | TRBV5-1 | CASSPRGWYEQYF | TGCGCCAGCAGTCCTCGGGGGTGGTACGAGCAGTACTTC
NA | NA | TRBJ1-5 | TRBV19 | CASSIVGNQPQHF | TGTGCCAGTAGTATAGTCGGGAATCAGCCCCAGCATTTT
NA | NA | TRBJ2-7 | TRBV28 | CASTSFSYEQYF | TGTGCCAGCACTTCCTTCTCCTACGAGCAGTACTTC
TRBD1 | NA | TRBJ1-2 | TRBV4-2 | CASSRGTAAAPNYGYTF | TGTGCCAGCAGCCGCGGGACAGCCGCAGCCCCTAACTATGGCTACACCTTC
NA | NA | TRBJ1-4 | TRBV12-5 | CASGLVRGWANEKLFF | TGTGCTAGTGGTTTGGTCCGGGGATGGGCTAATGAAAAACTGTTTTTT
NA | once | TRBJ1-5 | TRBV2 | CASSESYRDAGQPQHF | TGTGCCAGCAGTGAGTCCTACAGGGACGCCGGTCAGCCCCAGCATTTT
TRBD1 | NA | TRBJ2-1 | TRBV29-1 | CSVDDGTALYNEQFF | TGCAGCGTTGATGACGGGACAGCCTTATACAATGAGCAGTTCTTC
TRBD2 | NA | TRBJ2-5 | TRBV14 | CASSQGRDYVRETQYF | TGTGCCAGCAGCCAAGGTCGGGACTATGTGAGGGAGACCCAGTACTTC
TRBD2 | NA | TRBJ2-1 | TRBV4-2 | CASSQAGTTTYNEQFF | TGTGCCAGCAGCCAGGCCGGGACTACCACCTACAATGAGCAGTTCTTC
TRBD2 | NA | TRBJ2-1 | TRBV7-2 | CASSPLAGGSYNEQFF | TGTGCCAGCAGCCCCTTAGCGGGGGGCTCCTACAATGAGCAGTTCTTC
TRBD1 | NA | TRBJ1-2 | TRBV7-3 | CASSLTGGAEGYTF | TGTGCCAGCAGCTTAACAGGGGGCGCTGAAGGCTACACCTTC
NA | NA | TRBJ1-5 | TRBV19 | CASSIDGWRVLFNSNQPQHF | TGTGCCAGTAGTATAGATGGCTGGCGGGTACTCTTTAATAGCAATCAGCCCCAGCATTTT
NA | NA | TRBJ2-7 | TRBV4-1 | CASSQPGHLPYEQYF | TGCGCCAGCAGCCAGCCGGGACACCTTCCATACGAGCAGTACTTC
NA | NA | TRBJ1-2 | TRBV7-9 | CAAGDRAGGYTF | TGTGCCGCCGGGGACCGGGCGGGAGGCTACACCTTC
TRBD1 | NA | TRBJ1-1 | TRBV11-1 | CASSLDRSLGAFF | TGTGCCAGCAGCCTGGACAGGAGTCTAGGAGCTTTCTTT
NA | NA | TRBJ2-5 | TRBV6-2/TRBV6-3 | CASSYLRTAEETQYF | TGTGCCAGCAGTTACCTCCGGACAGCAGAAGAGACCCAGTACTTC
TRBD2 | NA | TRBJ2-3 | TRBV7-7 | CASSFSGGAADTQYF | TGTGCTAGCAGCTTTAGCGGGGGGGCGGCAGATACGCAGTATTTT
NA | NA | TRBJ1-2 | TRBV11-2 | CASSREGDGYTF | TGTGCCAGCAGCCGAGAGGGGGATGGCTACACCTTC